This T cell receptor (beta chain) came from a study of T-cell reconstitution after alpha-beta-depleted transplantation in children. Unique molecular identifiers tagged the TCRbeta library. TCRdb recomputed calls from the PCR reads with MiXCR, one row per CDR3 protein. The sample lists some 290,000 distinct CDR3 sequences; more than 20% were seen once. The sequence came from a male patient aged 10 to 17 who had a stem cell transplant for acute lymphoblastic leukemia, so the T cells may come from the graft donor. Material: PBMCs, mostly from graft donor cells, obtained 180 days after TCRalphabeta/CD19-depleted stem cell transplant.

The DNA for the CDR3 is TGCAGCGTTGTAGGGAACTACAATGAGCAGTTCTTC. Translated: CSVVGNYNEQFF. V and J are TRBV29-1 and TRBJ2-1; D remains ambiguous. Germline V gene lookup returns CDR1 SQVTM and CDR2 ANQGSEA. The CDR3 sequence is 12 residues long. Trimming removed 4 bases at V and 3 bases at J, with 7 bases between.